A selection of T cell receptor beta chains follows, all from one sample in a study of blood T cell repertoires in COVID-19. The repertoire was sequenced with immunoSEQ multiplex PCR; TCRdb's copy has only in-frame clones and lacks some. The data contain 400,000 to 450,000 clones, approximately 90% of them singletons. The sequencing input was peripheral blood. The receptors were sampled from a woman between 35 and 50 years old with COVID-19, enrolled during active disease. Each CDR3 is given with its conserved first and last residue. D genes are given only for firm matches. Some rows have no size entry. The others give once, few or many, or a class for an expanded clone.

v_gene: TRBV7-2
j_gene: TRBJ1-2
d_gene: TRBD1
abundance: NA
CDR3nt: TGTGCCAGCAGCTTCGACAGGGGTAACTATGGCTACACCTTC
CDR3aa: CASSFDRGNYGYTF

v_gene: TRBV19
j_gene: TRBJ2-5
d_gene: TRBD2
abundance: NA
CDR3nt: TGTGCCAGTAGTATTCTAGCGGGCGACCTAGCCCCCCCAGAGACCCAGTACTTC
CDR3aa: CASSILAGDLAPPETQYF

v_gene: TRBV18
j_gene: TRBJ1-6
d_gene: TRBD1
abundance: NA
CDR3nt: TGTGCCAGCTCGCCACAGGGGGCGCGAAATAATTCACCCCTCCACTTT
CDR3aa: CASSPQGARNNSPLHF

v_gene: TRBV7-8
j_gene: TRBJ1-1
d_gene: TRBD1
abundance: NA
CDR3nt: TGTGCCTGCTTAGATCGGACAGGGGGCGTGGGAACTGAAGCTTTCTTT
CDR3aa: CACLDRTGGVGTEAFF

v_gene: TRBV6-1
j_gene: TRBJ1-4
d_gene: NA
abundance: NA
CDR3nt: TGTGCCAGCAGTGATGTATTAGGGAGGCTCGAAAAACTGTTTTTT
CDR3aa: CASSDVLGRLEKLFF

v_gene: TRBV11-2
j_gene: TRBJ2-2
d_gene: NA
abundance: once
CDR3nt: TGTGCCAGCAGACTATCGGAGGTGTCGGCCGGGGAGCTGTTTTTT
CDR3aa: CASRLSEVSAGELFF

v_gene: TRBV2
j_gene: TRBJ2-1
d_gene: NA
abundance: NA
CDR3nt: TGTGCCAGCAGTGCTTCTAGCAAGGAGCAGTTCTTC
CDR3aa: CASSASSKEQFF

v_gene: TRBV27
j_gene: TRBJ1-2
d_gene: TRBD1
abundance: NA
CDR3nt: TGTGCCAGCAGTTTGTCCGTCTTAGGGGGCCCCTACTATGGCTACACCTTC
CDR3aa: CASSLSVLGGPYYGYTF

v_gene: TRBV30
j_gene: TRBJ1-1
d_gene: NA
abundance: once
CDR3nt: TGTGCCTGGAGTGTGGGGCGTGACACTGAAGCTTTCTTT
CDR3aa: CAWSVGRDTEAFF

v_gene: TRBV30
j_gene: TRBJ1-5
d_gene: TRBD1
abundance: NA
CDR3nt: TGTGCCTGGAGTGGCAGACAGGGACAGCCCCAGCATTTT
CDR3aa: CAWSGRQGQPQHF

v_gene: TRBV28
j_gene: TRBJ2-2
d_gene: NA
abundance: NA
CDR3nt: TGTGCCAGCAGTGCTAGAGGGGGGGCCGGGGAGCTGTTTTTT
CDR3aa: CASSARGGAGELFF

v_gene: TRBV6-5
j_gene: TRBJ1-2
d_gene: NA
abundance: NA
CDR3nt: TGTGCCAGCAGTTACTCGAACCGGGGGGGCGATGGCTACACCTTC
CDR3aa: CASSYSNRGGDGYTF

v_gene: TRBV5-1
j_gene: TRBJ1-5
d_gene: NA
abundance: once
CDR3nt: TGCGCCAGCAGCTTGGTCGGGACACCTAATCAGCCCCAGCATTTT
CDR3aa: CASSLVGTPNQPQHF

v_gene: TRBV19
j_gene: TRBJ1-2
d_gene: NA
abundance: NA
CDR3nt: TGTGCCAGTAGTAACCCAGGGGCCGCCTTC
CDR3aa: CASSNPGAAF

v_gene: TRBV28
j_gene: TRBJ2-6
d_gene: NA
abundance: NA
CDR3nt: TGTGCCAGCAGTCGGATGGAGAGCTCTGGGGCCAACGTCCTGACTTTC
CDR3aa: CASSRMESSGANVLTF

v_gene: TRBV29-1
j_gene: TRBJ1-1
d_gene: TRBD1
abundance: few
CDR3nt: TGCAGCGTCGCCCTACAGGGGAGCACTGAAGCTTTCTTT
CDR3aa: CSVALQGSTEAFF

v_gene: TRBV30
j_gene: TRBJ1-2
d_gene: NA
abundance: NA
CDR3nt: TGTGCCTGGAGTGTCACAGGATGGGGCAACTATGGCTACACCTTC
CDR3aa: CAWSVTGWGNYGYTF

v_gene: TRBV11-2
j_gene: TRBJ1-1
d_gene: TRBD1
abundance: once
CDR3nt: TGTGCCAGCAGCTTAGATTTCGTAGGCGACAGGGCCCTCACTGAAGCTTTCTTT
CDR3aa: CASSLDFVGDRALTEAFF

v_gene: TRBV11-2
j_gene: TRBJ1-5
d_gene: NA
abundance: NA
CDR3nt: TGTGCCAGCAGCCTACAGGGTGGCAATCAGCCCCAGCATTTT
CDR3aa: CASSLQGGNQPQHF

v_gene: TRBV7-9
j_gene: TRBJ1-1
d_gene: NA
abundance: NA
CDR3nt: TGTGCCAGCAGCCCGTACACTGAAGCTTTCTTT
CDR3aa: CASSPYTEAFF